A selection of T cell receptor beta chains follows, all from one sample in a study of shared clonotypes between healthy human individuals. TCRdb keeps only in-frame clones here, not all; method: immunoSEQ multiplex PCR. The sample comprises around 2.1 million clones, just over 90% of which are singletons, and 1.7% rests with the top ten. The specimen sequenced was naive CD8+ T cells from PBMCs. All receptors come from a man between 18 and 35 years old in good health. Some clones in this sample may be carry-over from other donors' samples. The CDR3 runs from the conserved cysteine through the conserved F or W. Each record gives: J gene, clone size, V gene, D gene, CDR3 DNA, CDR3 protein. A D gene is named only where the DNA matches it firmly. Clone size is stated in some rows and not others, as once, few, many or a class when expanded.

j_gene: TRBJ2-1
abundance: -
v_gene: TRBV10-1
d_gene: TRBD2
CDR3nt: TGCGCCAGCGGGCTAGCGGGAGGCCATGAGCAGTTCTTC
CDR3aa: CASGLAGGHEQFF

j_gene: TRBJ1-1
abundance: few
v_gene: TRBV7-9
d_gene: -
CDR3nt: TGTGCCAGCAGCTTATGGGGGGGCGCTGAAGCTTTCTTT
CDR3aa: CASSLWGGAEAFF

j_gene: TRBJ1-5
abundance: -
v_gene: TRBV19
d_gene: -
CDR3nt: TGTGCCAGTAGTATTCTCGAGGGCGGGACCCTCTTTCAGCCCCAGCATTTT
CDR3aa: CASSILEGGTLFQPQHF

j_gene: TRBJ1-2
abundance: -
v_gene: TRBV7-9
d_gene: TRBD1
CDR3nt: TGTGCCAGCAGCTTTCCGACAGGGGCGGATGGCTACACCTTC
CDR3aa: CASSFPTGADGYTF

j_gene: TRBJ2-7
abundance: -
v_gene: TRBV6-5
d_gene: TRBD2
CDR3nt: TGTGCCAGCAGTTCCAAGCGGGGGGTGAGCTCCTACGAGCAGTACTTC
CDR3aa: CASSSKRGVSSYEQYF

j_gene: TRBJ2-5
abundance: -
v_gene: TRBV14
d_gene: TRBD1
CDR3nt: TGTGCCAGCAGCCCATCCGACAGGGGGCGCCGGGAGACCCAGTACTTC
CDR3aa: CASSPSDRGRRETQYF

j_gene: TRBJ2-7
abundance: -
v_gene: TRBV7-9
d_gene: -
CDR3nt: TGTGCCAGCAGCGAGACTAGTAAGGACGAGCAGTACTTC
CDR3aa: CASSETSKDEQYF

j_gene: TRBJ1-2
abundance: -
v_gene: TRBV2
d_gene: -
CDR3nt: TGTGCCAGCAAAGGACTCCAGAGCGGCTACACCTTC
CDR3aa: CASKGLQSGYTF

j_gene: TRBJ1-1
abundance: -
v_gene: TRBV5-6
d_gene: -
CDR3nt: TGTGCCAGCAGCCCAGGACCCCGCACTGAAGCTTTCTTT
CDR3aa: CASSPGPRTEAFF

j_gene: TRBJ2-2
abundance: -
v_gene: TRBV30
d_gene: -
CDR3nt: TGTGCCTTGACTGTCACCGGGGAGCTGTTTTTT
CDR3aa: CALTVTGELFF

j_gene: TRBJ2-1
abundance: -
v_gene: TRBV11-2
d_gene: -
CDR3nt: TGTGCCAGCAGCGAAATTATGAGTGGCGAGCAGTTCTTC
CDR3aa: CASSEIMSGEQFF

j_gene: TRBJ1-2
abundance: -
v_gene: TRBV29-1
d_gene: -
CDR3nt: TGCAGCGTTGAGGGGCGATATGGCTACACCTTC
CDR3aa: CSVEGRYGYTF

j_gene: TRBJ2-7
abundance: once
v_gene: TRBV5-5
d_gene: TRBD2
CDR3nt: TGTGCCAGCAGCCAGGGACTAGCGGGAGGGCCGGGATGGTACGAGCAGTACTTC
CDR3aa: CASSQGLAGGPGWYEQYF

j_gene: TRBJ2-5
abundance: -
v_gene: TRBV7-9
d_gene: -
CDR3nt: TGTGCCAGCAGCTTAGGGGGAGCGGGAGAGACCCAGTACTTC
CDR3aa: CASSLGGAGETQYF